The present entry profiles one T cell receptor (beta chain) with its context. The source of the sample is a study of blood T cell repertoires in COVID-19. Grouping used clinical history reported by participants in a survey and questionnaire. Donors in Cohort 3 counted as recovered after two negative PCRs, clearance, or symptom resolution. The data were produced by immunoSEQ multiplex PCR, yet TCRdb's version contains in-frame clones alone and is incomplete. This sample has over 150,000 clones, with roughly 85% found just once. Germline values: CDR1 MNHEY, CDR2 SVGAGI. This CDR3 has 12 residues. The V and J ends lost 5 bases and 7 bases respectively, with 11 bases between them.

The origin of this receptor is a man between 40 and 49 years old who had recovered from COVID-19. The source material was PBMCs or T cells enriched from blood (not recorded which). The V and J genes are TRBV6-5 and TRBJ1-2, with D uncertain. The DNA of the CDR3 is TGTGCCAGCAGTCCCGGGGTCGGTGGCTACACCTTC. Translated: CASSPGVGGYTF.